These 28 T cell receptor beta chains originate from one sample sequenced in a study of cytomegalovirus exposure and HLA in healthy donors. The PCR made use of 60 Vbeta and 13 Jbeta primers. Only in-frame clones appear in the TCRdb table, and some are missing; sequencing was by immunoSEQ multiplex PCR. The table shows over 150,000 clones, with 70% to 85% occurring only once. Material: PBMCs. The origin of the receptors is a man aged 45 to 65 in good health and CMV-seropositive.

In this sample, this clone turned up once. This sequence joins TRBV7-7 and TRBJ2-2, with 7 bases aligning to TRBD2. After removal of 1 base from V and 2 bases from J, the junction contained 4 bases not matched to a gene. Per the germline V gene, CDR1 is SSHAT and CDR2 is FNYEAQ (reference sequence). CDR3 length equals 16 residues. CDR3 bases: TGTGCCAGCAGCTTAGAAGCGGGGACTAACACCGGGGAGCTGTTTTTT. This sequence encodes CASSLEAGTNTGELFF.

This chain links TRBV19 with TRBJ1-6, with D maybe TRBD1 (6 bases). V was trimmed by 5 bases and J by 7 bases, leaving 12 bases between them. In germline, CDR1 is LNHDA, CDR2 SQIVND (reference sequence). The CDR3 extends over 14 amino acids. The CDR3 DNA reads TGTGCCAGTAGTGGTAACAGGGAGAATTCACCCCTCCACTTT. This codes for CASSGNRENSPLHF.

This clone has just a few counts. The chain's CDR3 is CASSLQQGLANGYTF. CDR3 coding DNA: TGTGCCAGCAGCTTGCAGCAGGGTCTCGCGAATGGCTACACCTTC. The V gene is TRBV5-6, the J gene TRBJ1-2; D perhaps matches TRBD1 (5 bases). CDR3 size: 15 residues. Deletions cut 1 base from V and 6 bases from J, with 16 bases between. CDR1 and CDR2 from the germline V gene are SGHDT and YYEEEE.

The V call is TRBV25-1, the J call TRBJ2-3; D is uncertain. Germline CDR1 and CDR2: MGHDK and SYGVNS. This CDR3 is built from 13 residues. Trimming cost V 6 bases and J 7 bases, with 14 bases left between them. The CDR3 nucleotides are TGTGCCAGCAGCGACCCCGGGTCTTATACGCAGTATTTT. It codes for CASSDPGSYTQYF.

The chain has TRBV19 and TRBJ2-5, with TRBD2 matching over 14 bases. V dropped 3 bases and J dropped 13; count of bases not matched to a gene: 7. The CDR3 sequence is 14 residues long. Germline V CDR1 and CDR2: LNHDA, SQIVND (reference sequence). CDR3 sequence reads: CASSMGTSGGSPYF. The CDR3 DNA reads TGTGCCAGTAGTATGGGGACTAGCGGGGGTAGTCCGTACTTC.

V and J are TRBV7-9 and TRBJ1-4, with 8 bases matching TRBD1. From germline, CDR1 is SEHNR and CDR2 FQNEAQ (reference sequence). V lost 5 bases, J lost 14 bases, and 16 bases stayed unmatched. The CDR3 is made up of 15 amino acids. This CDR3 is CASSPTGQAYDLLFF. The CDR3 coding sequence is TGTGCCAGCAGCCCGACGGGACAGGCTTATGATCTGCTGTTTTTT. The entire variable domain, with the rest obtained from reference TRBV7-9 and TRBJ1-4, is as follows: DTGVSQNPRHKITKRGQNVTFRCDPISEHNRLYWYRQTLGQGPEFLTYFQNEAQLEKSRLLSDRFSAERPKGSFSTLEIQRTEQGDSAMYLCASSPTGQAYDLLFFGSGTQLSVL.

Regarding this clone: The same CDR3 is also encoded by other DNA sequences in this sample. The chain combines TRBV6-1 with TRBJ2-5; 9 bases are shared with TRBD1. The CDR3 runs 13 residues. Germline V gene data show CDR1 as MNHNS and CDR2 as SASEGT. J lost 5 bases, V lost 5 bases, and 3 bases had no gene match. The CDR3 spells CASSRGQGETQYF. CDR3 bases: TGTGCCAGCAGTCGTGGACAGGGGGAGACCCAGTACTTC.

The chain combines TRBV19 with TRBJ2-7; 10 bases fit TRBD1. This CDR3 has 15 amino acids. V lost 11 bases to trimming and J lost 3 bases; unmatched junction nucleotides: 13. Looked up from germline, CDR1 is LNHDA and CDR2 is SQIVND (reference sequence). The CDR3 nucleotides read TGTGCCGGCCGCGGGACAGGGGAGAGCATCTACGAGCAGTACTTC. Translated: CAGRGTGESIYEQYF.

CDR3 DNA: TGTGCCAGCAGCTTAGAATCGGGGGTCGGGGAGCAGTACTTC. It encodes CASSLESGVGEQYF. The chain couples TRBV11-2 to TRBJ2-7, with D possibly being TRBD2 (6 bases). The V and J ends lost 0 bases and 7 bases respectively, with 13 bases between them. Germline assignment: CDR1 SGHAT and CDR2 FQNNGV. The CDR3 runs to 14 residues. The complete variable domain, with remaining parts taken from reference TRBV11-2 and TRBJ2-7, reads EAGVAQSPRYKIIEKRQSVAFWCNPISGHATLYWYQQILGQGPKLLIQFQNNGVVDDSQLPKDRFSAERLKGVDSTLKIQPAKLEDSAVYLCASSLESGVGEQYFGPGTRLTVT.

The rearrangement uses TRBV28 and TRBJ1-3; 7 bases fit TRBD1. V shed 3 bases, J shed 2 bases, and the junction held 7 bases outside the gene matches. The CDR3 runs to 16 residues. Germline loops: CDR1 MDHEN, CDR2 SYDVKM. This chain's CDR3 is CASSLYDRAPGNTIYF. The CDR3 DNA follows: TGTGCCAGCAGTTTGTACGACAGGGCCCCTGGAAACACCATATATTTT.

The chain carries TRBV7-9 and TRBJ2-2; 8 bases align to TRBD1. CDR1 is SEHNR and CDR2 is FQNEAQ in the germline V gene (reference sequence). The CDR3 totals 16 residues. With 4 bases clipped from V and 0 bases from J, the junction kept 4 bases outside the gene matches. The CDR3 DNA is TGTGCCAGCAGCTCCAACAGGGGGGCGAACACCGGGGAGCTGTTTTTT. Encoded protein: CASSSNRGANTGELFF.

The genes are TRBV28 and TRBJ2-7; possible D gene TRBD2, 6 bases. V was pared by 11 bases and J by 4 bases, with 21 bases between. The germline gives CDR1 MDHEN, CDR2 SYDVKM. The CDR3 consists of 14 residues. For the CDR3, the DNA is TGTGCCTCCCAGGCCGGGGGTGTGGGATACGAGCAGTACTTC. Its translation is CASQAGGVGYEQYF.

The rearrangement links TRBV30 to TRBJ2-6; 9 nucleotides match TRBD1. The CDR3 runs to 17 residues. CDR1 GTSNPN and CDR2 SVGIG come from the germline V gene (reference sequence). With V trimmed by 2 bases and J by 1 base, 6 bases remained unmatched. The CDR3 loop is CAWSRGTGRSGANVLTF. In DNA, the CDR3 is TGTGCCTGGAGTAGGGGGACAGGGAGGTCTGGGGCCAACGTCCTGACTTTC.

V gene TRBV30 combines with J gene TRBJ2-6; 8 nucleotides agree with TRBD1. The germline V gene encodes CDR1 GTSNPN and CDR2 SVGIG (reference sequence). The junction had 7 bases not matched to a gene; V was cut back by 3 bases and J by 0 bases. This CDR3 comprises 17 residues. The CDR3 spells CAWRANTGGSGANVLTF. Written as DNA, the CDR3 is TGTGCCTGGAGGGCGAACACAGGGGGCTCTGGGGCCAACGTCCTGACTTTC.

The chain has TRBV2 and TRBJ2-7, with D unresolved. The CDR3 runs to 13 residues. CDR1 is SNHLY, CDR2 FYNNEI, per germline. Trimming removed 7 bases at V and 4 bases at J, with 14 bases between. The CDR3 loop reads CASILAPWYEQYF. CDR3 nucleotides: TGTGCCAGCATCCTGGCCCCCTGGTACGAGCAGTACTTC.

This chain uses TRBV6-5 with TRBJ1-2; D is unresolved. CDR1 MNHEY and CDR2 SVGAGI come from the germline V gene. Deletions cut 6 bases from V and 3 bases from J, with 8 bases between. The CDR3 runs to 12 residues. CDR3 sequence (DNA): TGTGCCAGCAGCTCCGGGGACTATGGCTACACCTTC. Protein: CASSSGDYGYTF.

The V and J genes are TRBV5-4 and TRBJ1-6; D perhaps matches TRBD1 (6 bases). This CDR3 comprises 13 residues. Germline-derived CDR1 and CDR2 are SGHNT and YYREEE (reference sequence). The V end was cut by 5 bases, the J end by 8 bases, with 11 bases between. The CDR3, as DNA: TGTGCCAGCAGGCCTGGACAGCATTCACCCCTCCACTTT. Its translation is CASRPGQHSPLHF.

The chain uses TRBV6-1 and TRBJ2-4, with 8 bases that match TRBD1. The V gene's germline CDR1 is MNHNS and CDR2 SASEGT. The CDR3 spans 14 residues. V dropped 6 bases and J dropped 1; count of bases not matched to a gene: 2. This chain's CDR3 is CASRRQGAKNIQYF. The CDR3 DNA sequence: TGTGCCAGCAGGAGACAGGGGGCCAAAAACATTCAGTACTTC.

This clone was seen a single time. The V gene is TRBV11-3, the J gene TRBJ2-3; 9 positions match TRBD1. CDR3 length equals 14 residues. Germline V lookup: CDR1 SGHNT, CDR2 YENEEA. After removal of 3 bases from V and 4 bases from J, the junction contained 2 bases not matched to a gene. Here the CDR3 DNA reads TGTGCCAGCAGCTTGACAGGGGGAGCAGATACGCAGTATTTT. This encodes CASSLTGGADTQYF.

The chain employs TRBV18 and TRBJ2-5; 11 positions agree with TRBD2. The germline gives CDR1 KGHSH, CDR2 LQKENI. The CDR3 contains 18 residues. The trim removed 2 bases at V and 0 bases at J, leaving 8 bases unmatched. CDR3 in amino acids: CASSPLPTSGANQETQYF. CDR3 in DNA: TGTGCCAGCTCACCATTACCGACTAGCGGGGCAAACCAAGAGACCCAGTACTTC.

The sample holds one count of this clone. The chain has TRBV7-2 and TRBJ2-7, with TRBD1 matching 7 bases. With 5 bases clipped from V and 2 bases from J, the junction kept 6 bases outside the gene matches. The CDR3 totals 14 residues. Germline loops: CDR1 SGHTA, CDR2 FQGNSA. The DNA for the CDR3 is TGTGCCAGCAGCCTCGGGACAGACCCCTACGAGCAGTACTTC. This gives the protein CASSLGTDPYEQYF.

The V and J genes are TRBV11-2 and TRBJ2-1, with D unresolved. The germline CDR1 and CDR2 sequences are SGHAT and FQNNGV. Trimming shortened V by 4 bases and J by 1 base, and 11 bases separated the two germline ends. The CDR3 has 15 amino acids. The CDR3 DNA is TGTGCCAGCAGCTCCTCAGCAGGTTCCTACAATGAGCAGTTCTTC. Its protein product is CASSSSAGSYNEQFF. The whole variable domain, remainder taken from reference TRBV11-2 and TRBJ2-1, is EAGVAQSPRYKIIEKRQSVAFWCNPISGHATLYWYQQILGQGPKLLIQFQNNGVVDDSQLPKDRFSAERLKGVDSTLKIQPAKLEDSAVYLCASSSSAGSYNEQFFGPGTRLTVL.

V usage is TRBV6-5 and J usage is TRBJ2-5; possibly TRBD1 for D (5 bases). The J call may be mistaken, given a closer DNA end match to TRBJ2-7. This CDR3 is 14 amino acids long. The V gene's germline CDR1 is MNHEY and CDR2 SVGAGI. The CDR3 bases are TGTGCCAGCAGTTACGGGGCAGCGTCCTACGAGCAGTACTTC. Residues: CASSYGAASYEQYF.

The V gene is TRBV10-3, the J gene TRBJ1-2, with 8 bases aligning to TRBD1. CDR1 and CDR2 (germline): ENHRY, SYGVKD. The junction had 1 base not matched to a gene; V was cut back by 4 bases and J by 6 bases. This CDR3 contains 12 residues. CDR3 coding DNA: TGTGCCATCAGTGGGACAGGGAATGGCTACACCTTC. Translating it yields CAISGTGNGYTF.

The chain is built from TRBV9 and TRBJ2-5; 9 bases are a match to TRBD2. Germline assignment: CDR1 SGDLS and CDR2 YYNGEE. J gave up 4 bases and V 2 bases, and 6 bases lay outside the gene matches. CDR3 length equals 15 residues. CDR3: CASSVGGGAPETQYF. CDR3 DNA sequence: TGTGCCAGCAGCGTCGGCGGGGGGGCCCCAGAGACCCAGTACTTC.

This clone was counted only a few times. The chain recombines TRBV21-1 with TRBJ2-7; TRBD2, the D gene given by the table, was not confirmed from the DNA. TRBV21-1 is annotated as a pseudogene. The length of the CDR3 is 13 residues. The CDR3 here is CASSLNACYEQYF. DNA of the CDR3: TGTGCCAGCAGCCTAAACGCCTGCTACGAGCAGTACTTC.

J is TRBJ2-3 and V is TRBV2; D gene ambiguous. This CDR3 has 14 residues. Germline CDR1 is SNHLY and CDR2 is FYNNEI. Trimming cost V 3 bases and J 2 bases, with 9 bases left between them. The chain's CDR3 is CASSDGRPTDTQYF. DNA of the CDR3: TGTGCCAGCAGTGACGGCAGGCCCACAGATACGCAGTATTTT. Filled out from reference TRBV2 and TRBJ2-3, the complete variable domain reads EPEVTQTPSHQVTQMGQEVILRCVPISNHLYFYWYRQILGQKVEFLVSFYNNEISEKSEIFDDQFSVERPDGSNFTLKIRSTKLEDSAMYFCASSDGRPTDTQYFGPGTRLTVL.

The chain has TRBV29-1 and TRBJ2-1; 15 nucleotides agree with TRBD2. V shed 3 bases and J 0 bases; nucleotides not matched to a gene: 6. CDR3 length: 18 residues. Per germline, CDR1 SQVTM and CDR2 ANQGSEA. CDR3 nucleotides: TGCAGCGTTGAGGGACTAGCGGGGGGTACTAGCTCCTACAATGAGCAGTTCTTC. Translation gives CSVEGLAGGTSSYNEQFF.